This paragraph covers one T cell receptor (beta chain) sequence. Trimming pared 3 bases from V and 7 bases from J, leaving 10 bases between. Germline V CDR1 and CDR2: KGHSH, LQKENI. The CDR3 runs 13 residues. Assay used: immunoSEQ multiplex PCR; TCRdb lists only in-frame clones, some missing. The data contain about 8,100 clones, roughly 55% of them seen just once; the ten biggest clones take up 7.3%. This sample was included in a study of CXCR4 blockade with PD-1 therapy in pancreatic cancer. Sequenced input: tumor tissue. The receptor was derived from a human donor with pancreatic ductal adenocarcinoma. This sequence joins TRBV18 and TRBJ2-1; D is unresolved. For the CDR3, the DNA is TGTGCCAGCTCACCTCGGCTTAGTAATGAGCAGTTCTTC. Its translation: CASSPRLSNEQFF.